This TCR beta chain was observed in a study of metastatic and nonmetastatic thyroid tumors. The wider study: It was across blood and tumor or nodule tissue from malignant and benign thyroid patients that repertoires were compared.

This CDR3 is built from 12 residues. Germline CDR1 reads DFQATT; CDR2 reads SNEGSKA (reference sequence). Deletions cut 0 bases from V and 5 bases from J, with 7 bases between. Points from the study as a whole: Reported TCR beta diversity, measured in blood and tumor, was significantly higher for malignant thyroid tumors than for benign nodules.

There were no patients who had received any treatment before thyroid surgery. With regard to this clone: Its target is not known. This clone may be a read error of a much larger clone one base away.

Source study methods: A papillary thyroid cancer distant-metastasis classifier was built from CDR3 differences across clinicopathological groups. TCRdb re-called the PCR reads with MiXCR. The authors' filters were not applied to this entry. The sample records about 35,000 clones, 25% to 30% being singletons. The clonotype was recovered from a female donor with papillary thyroid cancer or a benign thyroid nodule (not recorded which). Some clones in this sample may be carry-over from other donors' samples. The chain recombines TRBV20-1 with TRBJ1-1; no reliable D call. The sample was blood. The CDR3 spells CSARDPRTEAFF. CDR3 in DNA: TGCAGTGCTAGAGATCCCAGAACTGAAGCTTTCTTT.